This T cell receptor (beta chain) was sequenced during a study of cytomegalovirus exposure and HLA in healthy donors. V dropped 3 bases and J dropped 0 bases, with 11 bases sitting between them. Germline lookup yields CDR1 KGHSH and CDR2 LQKENI. The CDR3 contains 15 residues. Primers for the PCR totalled 60 Vbeta and 13 Jbeta. This table comes from immunoSEQ multiplex PCR, and its TCRdb copy is limited to in-frame clones, with some not included. The sample shows some 98,000 clones, 70% of them seen only once. Specimen: PBMCs. This clonotype originated in a man in his fifties in good health and CMV-seronegative. The chain joins TRBV18 to TRBJ1-2, with no clear D. CDR3 in DNA: TGTGCCAGCTCACCTAGGGAGTTCGCTAACTATGGCTACACCTTC. Its translation is CASSPREFANYGYTF. The variable domain in full, completed from reference TRBV18 and TRBJ1-2, reads NAGVMQNPRHLVRRRGQEARLRCSPMKGHSHVYWYRQLPEEGLKFMVYLQKENIIDESGMPKERFSAEFPKEGPSILRIQQVVRGDSAAYFCASSPREFANYGYTFGSGTRLTVV.